This T cell receptor (beta chain) is from a study of cytomegalovirus exposure and HLA in healthy donors. In regard to this clone: Its antigen is still unknown.

Notes on the study in general: A further, later analysis showed that HLA-associated TCR beta chains (compared with equally common others) were more clonally expanded. The study put some 160 TCR beta chains on its list as cytomegalovirus-associated.

V was pared by 0 bases and J by 4 bases, with 12 bases between. From germline, CDR1 is SGHDN and CDR2 FVKESK. The CDR3 runs 15 residues. PCR used 60 Vbeta primers and 13 Jbeta primers. Data came from immunoSEQ multiplex PCR; TCRdb stores just in-frame clones and leaves some out. The sample holds approximately 300,000 clones; almost 85% are singletons and the top ten take approximately 2%. This sequence was found in a woman aged 40 to 55 in good health and CMV-seropositive. The chain uses TRBV14 and TRBJ1-2; no reliable D call. Sequencing used PBMCs. CDR3 in DNA: TGTGCCAGCAGCCAAGATCGGGAGGCTTCCTATGGCTACACCTTC. Amino acid sequence: CASSQDREASYGYTF.